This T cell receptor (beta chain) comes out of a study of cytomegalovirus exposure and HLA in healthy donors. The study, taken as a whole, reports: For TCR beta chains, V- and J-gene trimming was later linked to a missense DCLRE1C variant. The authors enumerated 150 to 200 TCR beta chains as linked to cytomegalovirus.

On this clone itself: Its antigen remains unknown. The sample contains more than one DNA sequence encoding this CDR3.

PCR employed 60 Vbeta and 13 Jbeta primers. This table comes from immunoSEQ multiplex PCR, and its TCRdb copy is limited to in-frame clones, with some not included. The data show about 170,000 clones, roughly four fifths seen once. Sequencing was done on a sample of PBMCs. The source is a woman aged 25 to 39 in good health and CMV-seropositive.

This chain's CDR3 is CASSEQQGLGGYTF. CDR3 coding DNA: TGTGCCAGCAGCGAACAGCAAGGACTGGGGGGCTACACCTTC. The rearrangement joins TRBV6-1 to TRBJ1-2; D gene unclear. Germline V lookup: CDR1 MNHNS, CDR2 SASEGT. The CDR3 totals 14 residues. Trimming took off 6 bases at V and 8 bases at J, with 19 bases between the two ends.